This entry concerns a single T cell receptor (beta chain). What it binds is not known. This sample's time point: cycle 4 day 1 (C4D1), after more than 5 weeks of nivolumab. All patients experienced relapse after autologous stem cell transplantation, and brentuximab vedotin exposure was variable. CD4+ T cells were purified from thawed PBMCs by magnetic negative selection. Progressive disease, partial response or complete response was each patient's best response. The source of the sample is a study of PD-1 blockade in classical Hodgkin lymphoma. Overall study results and limits: As was reported, newly diagnosed patients showed lower baseline TCR diversity than healthy donors did.

Data came from immunoSEQ multiplex PCR; TCRdb stores just in-frame clones and leaves some out. This sample carries fewer than 20,000 clones, approximately 84% of them seen once, and the ten largest clones take around 1.9%. Germline-derived CDR1 and CDR2 are SGHAT and FQNNGV. The V gene lost 3 bases and the J gene lost 3 bases, with 15 bases spanning the gap. CDR3 size: 15 residues. Sequenced material: CD4+ T cells from blood, taken before the fourth cycle of nivolumab. The origin of this receptor is a human donor with classical Hodgkin lymphoma. The V gene is TRBV11-2, the J gene TRBJ2-7, with D possibly TRBD2 on 6 matching bases. The chain's CDR3 is CASSFTISGVYEQYF. The CDR3 DNA reads TGTGCCAGCAGCTTTACAATTTCGGGGGTCTACGAGCAGTACTTC.